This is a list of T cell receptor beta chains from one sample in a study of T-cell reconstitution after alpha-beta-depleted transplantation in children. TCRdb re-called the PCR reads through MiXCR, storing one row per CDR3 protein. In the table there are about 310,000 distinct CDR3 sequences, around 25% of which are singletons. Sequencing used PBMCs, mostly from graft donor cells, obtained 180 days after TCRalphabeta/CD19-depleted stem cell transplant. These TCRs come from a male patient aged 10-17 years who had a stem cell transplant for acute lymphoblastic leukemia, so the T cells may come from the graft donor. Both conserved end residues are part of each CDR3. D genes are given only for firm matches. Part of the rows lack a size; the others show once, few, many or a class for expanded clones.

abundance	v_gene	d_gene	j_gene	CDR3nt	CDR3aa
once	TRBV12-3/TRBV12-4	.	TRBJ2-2	TGTGCCAGCAGTCGGAGGTGGACCGGGGAGCTGTTTTTT	CASSRRWTGELFF
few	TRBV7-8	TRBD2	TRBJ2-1	TGTGCCAGCAGCTTAGGGCCTCGGACTAGCGGGCTTCTGAATGAGCAGTTCTTC	CASSLGPRTSGLLNEQFF
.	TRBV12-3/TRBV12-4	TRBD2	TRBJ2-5	TGTGCCAGCAGTTTAGTCTTCTTCCGCGCGACTAGCGGGAGGGCAGCTTACCAAGAGACCCAGTACTTC	CASSLVFFRATSGRAAYQETQYF
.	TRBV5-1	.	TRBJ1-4	TGCGCCAGCAGCTTTCCGGGGACCTCTAATGAAAAACTGTTTTTT	CASSFPGTSNEKLFF
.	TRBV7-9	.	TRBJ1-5	TGTGCCAGCAGCCGGGACAGCAATCAGCCCCAGCATTTT	CASSRDSNQPQHF
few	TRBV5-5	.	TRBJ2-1	TGTGCCAGCCTGGGGAGCCTTGGACGCGGTGAGCAGTTCTTC	CASLGSLGRGEQFF
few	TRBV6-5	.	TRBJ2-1	TGTGCCAGCAGTTACGTGGACAGAAACTACAATGAGCAGTTCTTC	CASSYVDRNYNEQFF
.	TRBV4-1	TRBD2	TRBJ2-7	TGCGCCAGCAGCCAAGACCCCCCGGCTAGCGGGTTTCTCATCTACGAGCAGTACTTC	CASSQDPPASGFLIYEQYF
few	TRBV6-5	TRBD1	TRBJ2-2	TGTGCCAGCAGTTACAGCCGGGACAGGCCTTACACCGGGGAGCTGTTTTTT	CASSYSRDRPYTGELFF
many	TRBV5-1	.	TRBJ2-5	TGCGCCAGCAGCGTTGGAGGTGGGGAGACCCAGTACTTC	CASSVGGGETQYF
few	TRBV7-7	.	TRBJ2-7	TGTGCCAGCAGCTTGGCGGAGGGTTTCTACGAGCAGTACTTC	CASSLAEGFYEQYF
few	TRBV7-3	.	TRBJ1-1	TGTGCCAGCAGCCCAAGAAGGGGGTTGGTGGAGTACACTGAAGCTTTCTTT	CASSPRRGLVEYTEAFF
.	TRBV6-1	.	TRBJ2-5	TGTGCCAGCAGTGAATGGAGGGAACTCCAAGAGACCCAGTACTTC	CASSEWRELQETQYF
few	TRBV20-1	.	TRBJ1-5	TGCAGTGCTAGACAGGGGAACAATCAGCCCCAGCATTTT	CSARQGNNQPQHF
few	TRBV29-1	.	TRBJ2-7	TGCAGCGTTGTTTCATGGACAGCCGAGCAGTACTTC	CSVVSWTAEQYF
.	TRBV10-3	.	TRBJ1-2	TGTGCCATCAGCGGGGACAATAACTATGGCTACACCTTC	CAISGDNNYGYTF
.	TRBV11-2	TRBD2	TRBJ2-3	TGTGCCAGCAGCTCGCCGGGACTAGCGGATACGCAGTATTTT	CASSSPGLADTQYF
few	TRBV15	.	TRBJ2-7	TGTGCCACCAGCAGGGGGCACGAGCAGTACTTC	CATSRGHEQYF
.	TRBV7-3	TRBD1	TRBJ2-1	TGTGCCAGCAGCTTAACCAGGGGGCGCTCGGATGAGCAGTTCTTC	CASSLTRGRSDEQFF
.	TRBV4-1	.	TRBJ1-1	TGCGCCAGCAGCCAAGATCGAAGTTTCATGAACACTGAAGCTTTCTTT	CASSQDRSFMNTEAFF
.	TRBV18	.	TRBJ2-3	TGTGCCAGCTCACCACTCCCTACAGATACGCAGTATTTT	CASSPLPTDTQYF
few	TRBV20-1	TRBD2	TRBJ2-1	TGCAGTGCTAGTGAGATGGCTAGCGGGAGGTACAATGAGCAGTTCTTC	CSASEMASGRYNEQFF
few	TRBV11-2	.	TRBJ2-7	TGTGCCAGCAGCTTAGTTCCAGGGGCCTACGAGCAGTACTTC	CASSLVPGAYEQYF
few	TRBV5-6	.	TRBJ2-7	TGTGCCAGCAGCTTGTTGACACCGATCTACGAGCAGTACTTC	CASSLLTPIYEQYF
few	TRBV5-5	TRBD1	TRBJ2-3	TGTGCCAGCAGCTCCGGGACAGGGGGCTGGTTAGATACGCAGTATTTT	CASSSGTGGWLDTQYF
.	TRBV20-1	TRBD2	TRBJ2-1	TGCAGTGCTAGGCGGCTAGCGGGACGCGGTGAGCAGTTCTTC	CSARRLAGRGEQFF